The 7 T cell receptor beta chains below were found in one sample sequenced in a study of cytomegalovirus exposure and HLA in healthy donors. The table came from immunoSEQ multiplex PCR; TCRdb's copy has only in-frame clones and leaves some out. The table records around 150,000 clones, about 89% of them present only once. Sequenced material: PBMCs. These receptors were collected from a man younger than 35 in good health and CMV-seronegative.

This clone was detected only once. The rearrangement uses TRBV5-1 and TRBJ2-7; 7 nucleotides line up with TRBD1. The CDR3 sequence is 16 residues long. The J segment lost 0 bases and the V segment lost 2 bases, leaving 8 bases of the junction unmatched. Per germline, CDR1 SGHRS and CDR2 YFSETQ. The CDR3, as DNA: TGCGCCAGCAGCTTAGTGGGAACAGGGGCCTCCTACGAGCAGTACTTC. This gives the protein CASSLVGTGASYEQYF.

This clone was recorded only once. This chain joins TRBV27 and TRBJ1-2; 8 bases line up with TRBD1. The CDR3 is 16 residues long. Germline V gene data show CDR1 as MNHEY and CDR2 as SMNVEV (reference sequence). With V trimmed by 5 bases and J by 4 bases, 12 bases remained unmatched. The CDR3 loop is CASSPSTGEIIYGYTF. CDR3 in DNA: TGTGCCAGCAGTCCTTCGACAGGGGAAATTATCTATGGCTACACCTTC.

The rearrangement links TRBV6-1 to TRBJ1-6; no firm D call. Germline V gene lookup returns CDR1 MNHNS and CDR2 SASEGT. This CDR3 is 16 amino acids long. V dropped 2 bases and J dropped 0 bases, with 8 bases sitting between them. The CDR3 bases are TGTGCCAGCAGTGAACTGCCCGGCTCCTATAATTCACCCCTCCACTTT. It is translated as CASSELPGSYNSPLHF.

The chain couples TRBV18 to TRBJ2-7, with TRBD1 matching 7 bases. Trimming cost V 4 bases and J 8 bases; bases outside gene matches: 5. This CDR3 is built from 12 residues. CDR1 and CDR2 from the germline V gene are KGHSH and LQKENI. The CDR3 DNA sequence: TGTGCCAGCTCACGGCAGGGGGAACAGCAGTACTTC. It specifies CASSRQGEQQYF.

The V gene is TRBV10-2, the J gene TRBJ2-7; 7 nucleotides agree with TRBD1. After removal of 6 bases from V and 1 base from J, the junction contained 6 bases not matched to a gene. Germline V gene lookup returns CDR1 WSHSY and CDR2 SAAADI. The CDR3 is 14 amino acids. In nucleotides, the CDR3 is TGCGCCAGCAGCTTCCCGGGACAGTCCTACGAGCAGTACTTC. It is translated as CASSFPGQSYEQYF.

This sequence joins TRBV29-1 and TRBJ1-1, with D maybe TRBD1 (5 bases). CDR3 length: 15 amino acids. V was shortened by 7 bases and J by 5 bases, with 23 bases between the two germline ends. Germline loops: CDR1 SQVTM, CDR2 ANQGSEA. CDR3 DNA: TGCAGCGCTCTGGGGGGGGGAGTGTCGTGGACTGAAGCTTTCTTT. This translates into CSALGGGVSWTEAFF.

The chain recombines TRBV7-9 with TRBJ2-7; 8 positions agree with TRBD2. CDR1 is SEHNR and CDR2 is FQNEAQ in the germline V gene (reference sequence). The CDR3 runs 14 residues. V lost 1 base to trimming and J lost 2 bases; unmatched junction nucleotides: 1. The CDR3 sequence is CASSLGTSPYEQYV. CDR3 DNA sequence: TGTGCCAGCAGCTTAGGGACTAGCCCCTACGAGCAGTACGTC.